Included here is one TCR beta chain sequence, with context. Its antigen is not identified. Germline trimming cut 5 bases from V and 2 bases from J; bases unmatched to any gene: 6. This CDR3 region has 15 residues. Germline CDR1 reads MGHDK; CDR2 reads SYGVNS. The data belong to a study of cytotoxic CD8 clonotypes in ibrutinib-treated CLL. Study at large: Among responders, some 25 were partial and 2 complete; after median approximately 62 months, 14 stayed remitted and some 12 progressed. An average of roughly 270,000 productive templates and some 100,000 productive rearrangements was obtained per sample. The study's findings and limits: Baseline values of clonality outstripped age-matched healthy donors and followed circulating CD8+ T-cell counts.

Here immunoSEQ multiplex PCR was the method, and the copy in TCRdb shows in-frame clones only, minus some. Of 20,000 to 30,000 clones listed, roughly 70% are singletons. The TCR sequence derives from a human donor with chronic lymphocytic leukemia. This chain connects TRBV25-1 to TRBJ2-7; 10 positions agree with TRBD1. This sample comprised PBMCs, obtained after 24 months of ibrutinib treatment. CDR3: CASSLGQGWAYEQYF. For the CDR3, the DNA is TGTGCCAGCAGTTTGGGACAGGGGTGGGCCTACGAGCAGTACTTC.